What follows are 21 T cell receptor beta chains derived from one specimen sequenced in a study of CD8 T cells in ankylosing spondylitis. Via MiXCR, TCRdb re-called the 5' RACE reads, giving one row per CDR3 protein. Found here are around 340,000 distinct CDR3 sequences, about 15% of them singletons; the top ten hold around 1%. The sequenced material came from blood, either unsorted or a sorted T cell fraction (not recorded which). The receptors originated from a male donor with ankylosing spondylitis or in good health (not recorded which).

This clonotype has just a few counts. The J gene is TRBJ2-2, the V gene TRBV19, with D possibly TRBD1 on 6 matching bases. The CDR3 has 12 residues. V gave up 9 bases and J gave up 5 bases, with 10 bases separating them. Germline values: CDR1 LNHDA, CDR2 SQIVND (reference sequence). CDR3 coding DNA: TGTGCCAGCACAGGGTATACCGGGGAGCTGTTTTTT. Translated: CASTGYTGELFF.

The chain has TRBV4-1 and TRBJ2-3; TRBD2 agrees at 9 bases. After removal of 2 bases from V and 4 bases from J, the junction contained 4 bases not matched to a gene. This CDR3 contains 15 residues. Germline lookup yields CDR1 MGHRA and CDR2 YSYEKL. The CDR3 sequence is CASSQWAGGSDTQYF. The DNA of the CDR3 is TGCGCCAGCAGCCAATGGGCGGGGGGGTCAGATACGCAGTATTTT.

This clonotype was observed a handful of times. The rearrangement uses TRBV9 and TRBJ1-2; unclear D gene. V dropped 0 bases and J dropped 0 bases, with 12 bases sitting between them. Germline CDR1 and CDR2: SGDLS and YYNGEE. The CDR3 is 16 amino acids. CDR3 in DNA: TGTGCCAGCAGCGTAGGTTCCCAGATAGCTAACTATGGCTACACCTTC. It specifies CASSVGSQIANYGYTF.

This chain joins TRBV9 and TRBJ2-2; a weak D match, TRBD1 (7 bases). Germline lookup yields CDR1 SGDLS and CDR2 YYNGEE. V was cut by 0 bases and J by 3 bases, with 12 bases left in between. The CDR3 extends over 16 amino acids. The CDR3 spells CASSVGPGGYTGELFF. CDR3 bases: TGTGCCAGCAGCGTAGGCCCAGGGGGGTACACCGGGGAGCTGTTTTTT.

The J gene is TRBJ2-2, the V gene TRBV2; tentatively, D is TRBD1 or TRBD2 (5 bases each). This CDR3 spans 14 amino acids. Germline values: CDR1 SNHLY, CDR2 FYNNEI. V lost 8 bases, J lost 2 bases, and 12 bases lay in between. CDR3 nucleotide sequence: TGTGCCAGCTCCTGGGGGACCAACACCGGGGAGCTGTTTTTT. The encoded protein is CASSWGTNTGELFF.

The rearrangement joins TRBV4-1 to TRBJ1-1; no clear D. The CDR3 runs to 14 residues. V was clipped by 1 base and J by 1 base, with 7 bases between them. Germline V gene sequence: CDR1 MGHRA, CDR2 YSYEKL. The CDR3 reads CASSQGRWNTEAFF. CDR3 sequence (DNA): TGCGCCAGCAGCCAAGGACGTTGGAACACTGAAGCTTTCTTT.

This clonotype was seen more than once but under ten times. DNA for the CDR3: TGTGCCAGCAGTTTATCTCCCTGGCGGGGGGGATACAATGAGCAGTTCTTC. Protein sequence: CASSLSPWRGGYNEQFF. The chain uses TRBV12-3 or TRBV12-4 and TRBJ2-1, with 9 bases aligning to TRBD2. This CDR3 comprises 17 residues. V lost 2 bases to trimming and J lost 4 bases; unmatched junction nucleotides: 9.

This chain uses TRBV20-1 with TRBJ2-1; the match to TRBD2 covers 10 bases. Germline CDR1 reads DFQATT; CDR2 reads SNEGSKA (reference sequence). V lost 1 base and J lost 6; bases outside the gene matches: 9. There are 16 residues in the CDR3. CDR3 residues: CSARAPGLAGVNEQFF. CDR3 nucleotides: TGCAGTGCTAGAGCCCCGGGGCTAGCGGGAGTCAATGAGCAGTTCTTC.

This clonotype was detected a few times. CDR3 sequence (DNA): TGCAGTGCAAGTAGGGCCGGGGAGACCCAGTACTTC. Translated: CSASRAGETQYF. This chain links TRBV20-1 with TRBJ2-5; D gene unclear. V was pared by 6 bases and J by 5 bases, with 13 bases between. Germline V gives CDR1 DFQATT, CDR2 SNEGSKA (reference sequence). The CDR3 consists of 12 residues.

This clonotype was detected a few times. V gene TRBV5-6 combines with J gene TRBJ2-2; no firm D call. CDR1 and CDR2 from the germline V gene are SGHDT and YYEEEE. The CDR3 consists of 13 residues. The ends were cut back, 4 bases at V and 3 bases at J, with 7 bases in the middle. CDR3 bases: TGTGCCAGCAGCCAAACATACACCGGGGAGCTGTTTTTT. Encoded protein: CASSQTYTGELFF.

This chain uses TRBV5-1 with TRBJ2-1, with TRBD2 identical over 7 bases. The CDR3 spans 15 residues. CDR1 is SGHRS and CDR2 is YFSETQ in the germline V gene. With 5 bases clipped from V and 6 bases from J, the junction kept 11 bases outside the gene matches. CDR3 residues: CASRRREGSSNEQFF. The CDR3 bases are TGCGCCAGCAGAAGAAGGGAGGGAAGCTCCAATGAGCAGTTCTTC.

This sequence joins TRBV5-8 and TRBJ1-6, with D perhaps matching TRBD1 (5 bases). The V end lost 4 bases, the J end lost 6 bases, and 17 bases lay between the germline ends. Per the germline V gene, CDR1 is SGHTS and CDR2 is YDEGEE. There are 16 residues in the CDR3. The CDR3 DNA reads TGTGCCAGCAGCCGGGACCCAGATTGGGGTAATTCACCCCTCCACTTT. Its protein product is CASSRDPDWGNSPLHF.

This clonotype came up a few times. The V call is TRBV5-6, the J call TRBJ2-7; D is perhaps TRBD2 (6 bases). The V end was cut by 3 bases, the J end by 3 bases, with 10 bases between. The CDR3 spans 13 residues. Germline CDR1 is SGHDT and CDR2 is YYEEEE. The CDR3: CASSWAGYYEQYF. The DNA of the CDR3 is TGTGCCAGCAGCTGGGCGGGGTACTACGAGCAGTACTTC.

Many counts were recorded for this clonotype. The rearrangement uses TRBV4-1 and TRBJ2-3; the match to TRBD2 covers 7 bases. Losses at the gene ends were 2 bases for V and 1 base for J; bases not matched to a gene: 3. This CDR3 has 15 residues. The germline gives CDR1 MGHRA, CDR2 YSYEKL. For the CDR3, the DNA is TGCGCCAGCAGCCAAAGACTAGCAGGCACAGATACGCAGTATTTT. It specifies CASSQRLAGTDTQYF.

This clonotype was seen only once. One end of the junction varies from germline; a read error may be responsible. This chain connects TRBV5-1 to TRBJ1-3, with D possibly being TRBD1 (6 bases). CDR3 length: 15 residues. Germline V gene data show CDR1 as SGHRS and CDR2 as YFSETQ. The CDR3 here is CDSSSVTGFGNTIYF. CDR3 nucleotides: TGCGACAGCAGCTCAGTAACAGGGTTCGGAAACACCATATATTTT.

This clonotype was counted between two and nine times. The V call is TRBV5-6, the J call TRBJ2-1; 9 bases fit TRBD2. The CDR3 is 16 amino acids. Germline values: CDR1 SGHDT, CDR2 YYEEEE. V was pared by 1 base and J by 4 bases, with 6 bases of the junction left unmatched. The DNA for the CDR3 is TGTGCCAGCAGCTTGCCGACTAGCGGAGCTTACAATGAGCAGTTCTTC. This codes for CASSLPTSGAYNEQFF.

This clonotype appeared a few times. The CDR3 DNA reads as TGTGCCACCAGCAGAGATCAGCCCCAGCATTTT. Amino acids: CATSRDQPQHF. This chain joins TRBV15 and TRBJ1-5; D call uncertain. Trimming left V 0 bases short and J 6 bases short, with 0 bases between. The CDR3 is 11 amino acids. Germline V gene data show CDR1 as LNHNV and CDR2 as YYDKDF (reference sequence). The full variable domain, with the rest looked up from reference TRBV15 and TRBJ1-5, is DAMVIQNPRYQVTQFGKPVTLSCSQTLNHNVMYWYQQKSSQAPKLLFHYYDKDFNNEADTPDNFQSRRPNTSFCFLDIRSPGLGDTAMYLCATSRDQPQHFGDGTRLSIL.

The chain recombines TRBV12-3 or TRBV12-4 with TRBJ2-2, with D hard to call. This CDR3 region has 16 residues. The V gene lost 6 bases and the J gene lost 0 bases, with 14 bases spanning the gap. The CDR3 here is CASSYGPAANTGELFF. The CDR3 DNA follows: TGTGCCAGCAGCTACGGCCCAGCCGCGAACACCGGGGAGCTGTTTTTT.

The V call is TRBV20-1, the J call TRBJ2-7; D is ambiguous. The CDR3 runs to 13 residues. V was shortened by 5 bases and J by 0 bases, with 11 bases between the two germline ends. Germline CDR1 DFQATT, CDR2 SNEGSKA (reference sequence). The CDR3 region is CSAFETVSYEQYF. Written as DNA, the CDR3 is TGCAGTGCTTTCGAGACGGTCTCCTACGAGCAGTACTTC.

This clonotype showed up just a few times. The chain is built from TRBV29-1 and TRBJ2-7; D may be TRBD1 (5 bases). This CDR3 contains 14 residues. CDR1 and CDR2 from the germline V gene are SQVTM and ANQGSEA. Trimming removed 6 bases from V and 4 bases from J, with 19 bases in between. The CDR3 reads CSVKARQTPYEQYF. CDR3 DNA: TGCAGCGTGAAAGCGAGACAGACCCCGTACGAGCAGTACTTC.

The chain has TRBV6-5 and TRBJ1-2, with 9 bases lining up with TRBD1. Germline V gene data show CDR1 as MNHEY and CDR2 as SVGAGI. V was clipped by 2 bases and J by 4 bases; unmatched bases: 5. This CDR3 has 15 residues. The CDR3 sequence: CASSYGTGRLYGYTF. The DNA for the CDR3 is TGTGCCAGCAGTTACGGGACAGGGCGCCTCTATGGCTACACCTTC.